This T cell receptor beta chain was observed in a study of blood T cell repertoires in COVID-19. Overall study: The origin of the acute and convalescent COVID-19 samples was the United States, Italy and Spain.

V shed 4 bases and J shed 8 bases, with 8 bases lying between them. The CDR3 runs 12 residues. CDR1 SNHLY and CDR2 FYNNEI come from the germline V gene. The method was immunoSEQ multiplex PCR; TCRdb's version includes in-frame clones alone and lacks a portion of them. This table holds roughly 180,000 clones, around four fifths found once. Participants spanned ages roughly 18 to 90 years and resided in roughly 22 US areas. The source is a woman aged 45-65 years in a cohort exposed to, infected with or recovered from COVID-19 (not recorded which). Sequenced material: PBMCs or T cells enriched from blood (not recorded which). The V gene is TRBV2, the J gene TRBJ1-4, with D possibly being TRBD1 (5 bases). The CDR3 sequence: CASSGRGEKLFF. CDR3 nucleotides: TGTGCCAGCAGTGGGAGGGGCGAAAAACTGTTTTTT.